This TCR beta chain is from a study of T cells in localized non-small cell lung cancer. Assay used: immunoSEQ multiplex PCR; TCRdb lists only in-frame clones, some missing. The top ten hold 25% to 30% of the sample, which has 21,000 or so clones, 88% seen once. Study outcomes and limitations: Median approximately 58 top-100 tumor clones were shared with paired adjacent lung. Since sequencing was restricted to only one region of the tumor, intratumor heterogeneity remains a possibility.

Germline V gene sequence: CDR1 LNHDA, CDR2 SQIVND (reference sequence). The CDR3 covers 14 residues. V lost 7 bases, J lost 6 bases, and 15 bases lay in between. A word on this clone: Its target is unknown.

The sample here was peripheral blood mononuclear cells, taken before any cancer treatment. The rearrangement links TRBV19 to TRBJ1-4; D remains unclear. The receptor's source is a male donor aged 60 or older with stage II lung adenocarcinoma. CDR3 DNA sequence: TGTGCCAGTAAAGCAGGCTCGATGGATGAAAAACTGTTTTTT. This encodes CASKAGSMDEKLFF.